This TCR beta chain was obtained from a study of OX40 agonist ivuxolimab in advanced cancers. Study overall: Ivuxolimab is a fully human IgG2 antibody that activates OX40 (CD134).

On this clone itself: The antigen remains unidentified.

Generated by immunoSEQ multiplex PCR, the TCRdb table keeps only in-frame clones and is missing some. The table has more than 100,000 clones, 90% to 95% seen once. Per the germline V gene, CDR1 is KGHSH and CDR2 is LQKENI. Between the trimmed V and J ends, which lost 6 bases and 1 base, there was a span of 17 bases. The CDR3 loop spans 16 amino acids. Points from the study as a whole: Low normalized T-cell clonal expansion also characterized some of the nonresponders. Dose levels from 0.1 to 3.0 mg/kg saw CD4+ and CD8+ blood T cells expand clonally by week 6.

The sequencing used CD4+ or CD8+ T cells sorted from blood, collected in a trial of the OX40 agonist ivuxolimab. This chain connects TRBV18 to TRBJ2-3; tentative D call: TRBD2 (5 bases). This TCR was recovered from an adult with an advanced solid tumor such as melanoma, head and neck, liver or kidney cancer. In DNA form, the CDR3 reads TGTGCCAGCTCTCGAAGTGCTCCAGCGGGCACAGATACGCAGTATTTT. This sequence encodes CASSRSAPAGTDTQYF.